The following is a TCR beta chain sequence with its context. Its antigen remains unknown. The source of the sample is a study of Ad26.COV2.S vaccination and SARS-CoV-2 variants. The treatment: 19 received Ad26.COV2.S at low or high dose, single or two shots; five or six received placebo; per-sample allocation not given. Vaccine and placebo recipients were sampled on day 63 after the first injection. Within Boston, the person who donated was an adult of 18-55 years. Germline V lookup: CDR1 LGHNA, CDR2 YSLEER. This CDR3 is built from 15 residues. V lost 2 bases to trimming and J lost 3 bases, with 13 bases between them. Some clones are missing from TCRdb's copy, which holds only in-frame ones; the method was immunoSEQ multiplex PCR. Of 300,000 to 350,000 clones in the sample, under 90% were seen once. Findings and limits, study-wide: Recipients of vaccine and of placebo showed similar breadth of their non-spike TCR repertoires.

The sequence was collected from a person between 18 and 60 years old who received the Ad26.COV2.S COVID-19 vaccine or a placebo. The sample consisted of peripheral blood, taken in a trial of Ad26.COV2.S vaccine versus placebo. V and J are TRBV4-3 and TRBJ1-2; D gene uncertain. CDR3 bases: TGCGCCAGCAGCCAACCTAGCGGGAGGTACTATGGCTACACCTTC. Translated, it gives CASSQPSGRYYGYTF.